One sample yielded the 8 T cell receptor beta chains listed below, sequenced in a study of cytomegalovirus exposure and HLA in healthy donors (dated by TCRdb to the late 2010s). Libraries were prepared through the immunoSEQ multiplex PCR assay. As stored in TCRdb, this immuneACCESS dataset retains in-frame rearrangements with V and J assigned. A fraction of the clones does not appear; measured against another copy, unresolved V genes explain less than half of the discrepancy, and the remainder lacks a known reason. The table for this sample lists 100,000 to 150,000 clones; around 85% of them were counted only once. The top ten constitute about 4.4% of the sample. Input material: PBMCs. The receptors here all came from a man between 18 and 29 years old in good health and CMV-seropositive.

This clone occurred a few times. The CDR3 DNA is TGTGCCAGCAGTTACAAATCGGGACACCTGAACACTGAAGCTTTCTTT. This translates into CASSYKSGHLNTEAFF. The V call is TRBV6-5, the J call TRBJ1-1; D may be TRBD1 (6 bases). Looked up from germline, CDR1 is MNHEY and CDR2 is SVGAGI. V was trimmed by 2 bases and J by 0 bases, leaving 13 bases between them. This CDR3 has 16 residues.

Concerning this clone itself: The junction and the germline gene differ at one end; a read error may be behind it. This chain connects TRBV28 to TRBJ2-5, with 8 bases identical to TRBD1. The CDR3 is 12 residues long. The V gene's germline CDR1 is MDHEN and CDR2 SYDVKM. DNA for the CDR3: TGTGCCAGCAGTTCAACGACGGGACAGGTCCACTTC. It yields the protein CASSSTTGQVHF.

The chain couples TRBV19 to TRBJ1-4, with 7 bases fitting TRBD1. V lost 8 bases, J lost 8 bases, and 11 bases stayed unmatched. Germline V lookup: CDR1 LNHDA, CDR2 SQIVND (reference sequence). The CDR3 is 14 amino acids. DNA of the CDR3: TGTGCCAGTGGATTGACAGGGTCAAAAGAAAAACTGTTTTTT. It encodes CASGLTGSKEKLFF. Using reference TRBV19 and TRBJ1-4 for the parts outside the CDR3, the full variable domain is DGGITQSPKYLFRKEGQNVTLSCEQNLNHDAMYWYRQDPGQGLRLIYYSQIVNDFQKGDIAEGYSVSREKKESFPLTVTSAQKNPTAFYLCASGLTGSKEKLFFGSGTQLSVL.

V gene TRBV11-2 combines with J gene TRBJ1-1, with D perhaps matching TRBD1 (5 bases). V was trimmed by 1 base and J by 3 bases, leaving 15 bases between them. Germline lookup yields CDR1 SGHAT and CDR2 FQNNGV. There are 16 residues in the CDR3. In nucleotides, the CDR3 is TGTGCCAGCAGCTTAGGGTCCGCCAGGGTCGACACTGAAGCTTTCTTT. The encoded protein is CASSLGSARVDTEAFF.

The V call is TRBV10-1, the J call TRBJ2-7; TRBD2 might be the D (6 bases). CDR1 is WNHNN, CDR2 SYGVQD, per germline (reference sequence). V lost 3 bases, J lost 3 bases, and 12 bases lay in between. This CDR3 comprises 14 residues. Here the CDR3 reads CASSDVAGSYEQYF. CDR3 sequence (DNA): TGCGCCAGCAGTGATGTTGCGGGGAGCTACGAGCAGTACTTC.

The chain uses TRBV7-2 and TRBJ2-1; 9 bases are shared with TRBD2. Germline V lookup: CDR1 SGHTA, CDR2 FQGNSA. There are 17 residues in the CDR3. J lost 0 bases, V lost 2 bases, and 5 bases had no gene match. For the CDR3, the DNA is TGTGCCAGCAGCTTACGGGGTAGCGGGAGCTCCTACAATGAGCAGTTCTTC. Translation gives CASSLRGSGSSYNEQFF.

For the CDR3, the DNA is TGCAGCGTTGATAACATGGTGAACACTGAAGCTTTCTTT. This translates into CSVDNMVNTEAFF. The chain has TRBV29-1 and TRBJ1-1; D ambiguous. CDR3 length: 13 residues. Germline CDR1 is SQVTM and CDR2 is ANQGSEA. Trimming pared 3 bases from V and 0 bases from J, leaving 8 bases between.

The DNA for the CDR3 is TGTGCCAGCAGTTTGGGAGGGCATCAGCCCCAGCATTTT. Residues: CASSLGGHQPQHF. V gene TRBV27 combines with J gene TRBJ1-5, with D uncertain. In germline, CDR1 is MNHEY, CDR2 SMNVEV (reference sequence). The CDR3 covers 13 residues. V shed 3 bases and J shed 5 bases, with 8 bases lying between them.